Sequencing of this T cell receptor beta chain was carried out in a study of blood T cell repertoires in COVID-19. Using immunoSEQ multiplex PCR, the repertoire was profiled, and TCRdb retains in-frame clones only, with some absent. The sample consists of about 160,000 clones, around nine tenths of them appearing once. V shed 4 bases and J 3 bases; nucleotides not matched to a gene: 8. Looked up from germline, CDR1 is SGHRS and CDR2 is YFSETQ. The length of the CDR3 is 15 residues. This TCR was recovered from a woman between 65 and 79 years old with COVID-19, enrolled during active disease. The chain carries TRBV5-1 and TRBJ2-7; 9 bases line up with TRBD1. The sample was peripheral blood. CDR3 in amino acids: CASSGRTGAIYEQYF. CDR3 coding DNA: TGCGCCAGCAGCGGGAGGACAGGGGCAATCTACGAGCAGTACTTC. Together with reference TRBV5-1 and TRBJ2-7, the CDR3 gives the full variable domain: KAGVTQTPRYLIKTRGQQVTLSCSPISGHRSVSWYQQTPGQGLQFLFEYFSETQRNKGNFPGRFSGRQFSNSRSEMNVSTLELGDSALYLCASSGRTGAIYEQYFGPGTRLTVT.